This is a list of T cell receptor beta chains from one sample in a study of beta chain features in type 1 diabetes. Only in-frame clones appear in the TCRdb table, and some are missing; sequencing was by immunoSEQ multiplex PCR. This sample has some 660,000 clones, with over 12% found just once. Sequences were obtained from naive CD4+ T cells from blood. The receptors shown here come from a man aged 18 to 29 with type 1 diabetes. The CDR3 runs from the conserved cysteine through the conserved F or W. A D gene is named only where the DNA matches it firmly. Size values are once, few and many counts, or a class for expanded clones, and some rows have none.

TRBJ1-5 | TRBD1 | few | TRBV7-2 | TGTGCCAGCAGCTTAAGTATGGCAGGGGGTCAGCCCCAGCATTTT | CASSLSMAGGQPQHF
TRBJ2-4 | - | few | TRBV19 | TGTGCCAGTAGGTCGGCAGGGTGGGAAAACATTCAGTACTTC | CASRSAGWENIQYF
TRBJ2-7 | - | few | TRBV5-1 | TGCGCCAGCAGCTTAGGCAGCAACCCCTACGAGCAGTACTTC | CASSLGSNPYEQYF
TRBJ1-2 | - | - | TRBV7-2 | TGTGCCAGCAGCCTACCTCCCCAGGGAAACTATGGCTACACCTTC | CASSLPPQGNYGYTF
TRBJ1-2 | - | - | TRBV29-1 | TGCAGCGTTGAGGGTTTTAACTATGGCTACACCTTC | CSVEGFNYGYTF
TRBJ2-3 | TRBD2 | once | TRBV5-4 | TGTGCCAGCAGCTTGCCTAGCGGTGGTTCGTCACGCACAGATACGCAGTATTTT | CASSLPSGGSSRTDTQYF
TRBJ1-5 | - | - | TRBV6-1 | TGTGCCAGCAGCGAGATCAGAACCCAGCATTTT | CASSEIRTQHF
TRBJ2-7 | - | few | TRBV18 | TGTGCCAGCTCACCTGACAGGAACTCCTACGAGCAGTACTTC | CASSPDRNSYEQYF
TRBJ2-7 | TRBD1 | - | TRBV2 | TGTGCCAGCAGTATACAGGGGGCGTCGAACGAGCAGTACTTC | CASSIQGASNEQYF
TRBJ2-5 | - | few | TRBV30 | TGTGCCTGGAGCCCTGGGGACGGGAGAGAGACCCAGTACTTC | CAWSPGDGRETQYF
TRBJ1-1 | - | few | TRBV7-2 | TGTGCCAGCAGCTTAAGACAGGTCAACACTGAAGCTTTCTTT | CASSLRQVNTEAFF
TRBJ1-2 | TRBD1 | few | TRBV2 | TGTGCCGGGGGGACAGGCCCCAACTATGGCTACACCTTC | CAGGTGPNYGYTF
TRBJ2-6 | - | - | TRBV2 | TGTGCCAGCAGCCTCCAGGGCTCTGGGGCCAACGTCCTGACTTTC | CASSLQGSGANVLTF
TRBJ1-2 | - | few | TRBV27 | TGTGCCAGCAGTCCCCTCGAGGCGGGCTATGGCTACACCTTC | CASSPLEAGYGYTF
TRBJ2-3 | - | - | TRBV4-2 | TGTGCCAGCAGCGACTCCTACGGATTGCATTTT | CASSDSYGLHF
TRBJ2-3 | - | - | TRBV2 | TGTGCCAGCAGTGCGACAGATACGCAGTATTTT | CASSATDTQYF
TRBJ2-1 | TRBD2 | - | TRBV19 | TGTGCCAGTAGCCATAAGGGACTAGCGGGGAGGGACAATGAGCAGTTCTTC | CASSHKGLAGRDNEQFF
TRBJ1-1 | - | - | TRBV7-2 | TGTGCCAGCATCCCGACGGTTAACGAGGCTGAAGCTTTCTTT | CASIPTVNEAEAFF
TRBJ2-7 | - | - | TRBV5-1 | TGCGCCAGCAGCCCAACAGGATCCTACGAGCAGTACTTC | CASSPTGSYEQYF
TRBJ2-3 | TRBD2 | few | TRBV11-2 | TGTGCCAGCAGCCTGCTAGCGGGAGCTTACGATACGCAGTATTTT | CASSLLAGAYDTQYF
TRBJ1-2 | - | - | TRBV6-1 | TGTGCCAGCATTCTAACTGGGGGAATTGGCTACACCTTC | CASILTGGIGYTF
TRBJ1-2 | - | few | TRBV6-5 | TGTGCCAGCAGTTATTACGATGGGGGCTACACCTTC | CASSYYDGGYTF
TRBJ2-5 | TRBD2 | - | TRBV20-1 | TGCAGTCGGGAGGGACAAGAGACCCAGTACTTC | CSREGQETQYF
TRBJ2-2 | TRBD2 | few | TRBV15 | TGTGCCACCAGCATAATACCCGGGGGGTTGAACACCGGGGAGCTGTTTTTT | CATSIIPGGLNTGELFF
TRBJ2-7 | - | few | TRBV15 | TGTGCCACCAGCAGGAAAGCTGGCGGGATCTACGAGCAGTACTTC | CATSRKAGGIYEQYF
TRBJ2-2 | - | once | TRBV27 | TGTGCCAGCAGGGGAAAACAGGGAGTATTAACCGGGGAGCTGTTTTTT | CASRGKQGVLTGELFF
TRBJ2-5 | - | - | TRBV7-2 | TGTGCCAGCAGCTTAGACCGGGGGAGGGAGACCCAGTACTTC | CASSLDRGRETQYF
TRBJ1-6 | - | - | TRBV7-2 | TGTGCCAGCAGCTTAGCGAACCATTCACCCCTCCACTTT | CASSLANHSPLHF
TRBJ2-1 | - | - | TRBV7-9 | TGTGCCAGCAGCCTGACGAATGAGCAGTTCTTC | CASSLTNEQFF
TRBJ1-1 | - | - | TRBV9 | TGTGCCAGCAGCGTAGCTGTGGGTAATACTGAAGCTTTCTTT | CASSVAVGNTEAFF
TRBJ2-7 | - | few | TRBV7-9 | TGTGCCAGCAGCGGGCGGACCTACGAGCAGTACTTC | CASSGRTYEQYF
TRBJ2-7 | TRBD1 | - | TRBV11-2 | TGTGCCAGCAGCTTAAGGGGGACAGGGGTCGGCGAGCAGTACTTC | CASSLRGTGVGEQYF
TRBJ2-5 | TRBD2 | - | TRBV7-7 | TGTGCTAGCAGCTTAGGCGGACTAGTCGGGCGAGAGACCCAGTACTTC | CASSLGGLVGRETQYF